Listed below are T cell receptor beta chains from one sample, sequenced in a study of blood T cell repertoires in COVID-19. Sequencing was performed with immunoSEQ multiplex PCR; in TCRdb, only in-frame clones are kept and a portion is missing. Here the sample spans about 300,000 clones, approximately 84% being singletons. Sequencing was carried out using peripheral blood. These TCRs come from a human donor with COVID-19, enrolled during active disease. The donor label of this sample is uncertain. CDR3s leave out the opening cysteine and the closing phenylalanine or tryptophan. The order of the fields is J gene, D gene, clone size, V gene, CDR3 protein. D genes are given only for firm matches. Some rows mark clone size as missing; the rest say once, few, many or name a class of expanded clone.

TRBJ2-5	NA	NA	TRBV2	ASTPNRNRLGETQY
TRBJ2-4	NA	NA	TRBV11-1	ASSPGIGDVTFRQY
TRBJ1-4	TRBD1	NA	TRBV28	ASSLWGQGDEKLF
TRBJ2-7	NA	NA	TRBV19	ASSIGGDSKYEQY
TRBJ1-2	TRBD1	NA	TRBV5-4	ASSPDRDYGYT
TRBJ2-7	TRBD2	NA	TRBV27	ASSSRPGQGRLAGYYEQY
TRBJ2-1	TRBD2	NA	TRBV7-3	ASRASSGSVNEQF
TRBJ1-5	TRBD1	NA	TRBV18	ASSRETGGSGQPQH
TRBJ2-7	NA	NA	TRBV5-6	ASSFPRRGPYEQY
TRBJ2-5	NA	few	TRBV4-3	ASSQGWAVQETQY
TRBJ2-7	TRBD1	few	TRBV7-9	ASSPGTGAYEQY
TRBJ1-1	TRBD1	NA	TRBV5-1	ASSHGTVMNTEAF
TRBJ2-1	TRBD2	NA	TRBV24-1	ATSDPRRDGEREVYNEQF
TRBJ2-7	TRBD2	NA	TRBV7-2	ASSLALAGAHEQY
TRBJ2-3	TRBD2	NA	TRBV3-1/TRBV3-2	ASSQDATGGPLTDTQY
TRBJ1-2	NA	NA	TRBV7-9	ASSLGGRGDYGYT
TRBJ1-5	TRBD1	NA	TRBV19	ASSTVETGAHQPQH
TRBJ2-1	NA	NA	TRBV28	ASSLLGGGVYNEQF
TRBJ2-5	TRBD2	NA	TRBV6-1	ASSVDGLVAGGRETQY
TRBJ1-4	NA	NA	TRBV28	ASSLAGAFVNEKLF
TRBJ2-2	NA	NA	TRBV11-2	ASSLLIASGQNTGELF
TRBJ1-1	NA	NA	TRBV19	ASRLDRGMNTEAF
TRBJ2-7	NA	NA	TRBV28	ASSLGQSTSYEQY
TRBJ1-1	TRBD1	NA	TRBV28	ASSFGTGYVNTEAF
TRBJ2-3	NA	NA	TRBV5-1	ASSLQGKDTQY
TRBJ1-2	TRBD1	NA	TRBV7-3	ASSLGSSGQGSYGYT
TRBJ2-5	TRBD1	once	TRBV27	ASSLTGARKTQY
TRBJ1-3	TRBD1	NA	TRBV18	ASSPRTGEENTIY
TRBJ2-3	NA	NA	TRBV11-1	ASSLGRHTDTQY
TRBJ1-2	TRBD1	few	TRBV3-1/TRBV3-2	ASSPGQGSFGYT
TRBJ2-3	TRBD2	NA	TRBV28	ASGREEQY
TRBJ2-2	NA	NA	TRBV6-5	ASSQQRGSGELF
TRBJ2-7	NA	once	TRBV7-9	ASSPVTGIGYEQY
TRBJ2-1	TRBD2	NA	TRBV28	ASRPHSGSAYNEQF
TRBJ2-1	TRBD2	once	TRBV5-1	ASSLGLAYNEQF
TRBJ2-1	TRBD2	NA	TRBV6-1	ASSEAWTSGRGREKF
TRBJ2-3	TRBD2	NA	TRBV11-3	ASSSRRQTSGSTDTQY
TRBJ1-2	NA	NA	TRBV19	ASSIQAARHGYT
TRBJ1-4	TRBD1	NA	TRBV19	ASSAVFPGQGGANEKLF
TRBJ1-3	NA	NA	TRBV6-5	ASTPGVISGNTIY
TRBJ2-7	TRBD1	NA	TRBV2	ASSGRGTSYEQY